Listed below are T cell receptor beta chains from one sample, sequenced in a study of T cells after yellow fever vaccination. Via MiXCR, TCRdb re-called the 5' RACE reads, giving one row per CDR3 protein. The table lists hundreds of thousands of distinct CDR3 sequences, 21% of them singletons. Sequenced material: PBMCs, taken approximately 20 days after the first yellow fever vaccination. These TCRs come from a man between 18 and 35 years old who received the YFV17D yellow fever vaccine. Both conserved end residues are part of each CDR3. Each record gives: J gene, clone size, D gene, V gene, CDR3 protein, CDR3 DNA. D genes are given only for firm matches. A clone size is listed for some rows: how often the clone was seen (once, few, many), or a class if it is expanded.

j_gene: TRBJ2-6; abundance: few; d_gene: NA; v_gene: TRBV6-1; CDR3aa: CASSTVFSGANVLTF; CDR3nt: TGTGCCAGCAGTACAGTGTTCTCTGGGGCCAACGTCCTGACTTTC
j_gene: TRBJ2-3; abundance: few; d_gene: TRBD2; v_gene: TRBV6-2/TRBV6-3; CDR3aa: CASSYRAGGDTQYF; CDR3nt: TGTGCCAGCAGTTATCGGGCGGGAGGGGATACGCAGTATTTT
j_gene: TRBJ1-1; abundance: NA; d_gene: NA; v_gene: TRBV6-2/TRBV6-3; CDR3aa: CASTHGTEAFF; CDR3nt: TGTGCCAGCACCCACGGAACTGAAGCTTTCTTT
j_gene: TRBJ2-3; abundance: few; d_gene: TRBD2; v_gene: TRBV20-1; CDR3aa: CSAIDVGLADKVDTQYF; CDR3nt: TGCAGTGCTATCGATGTCGGACTAGCAGACAAGGTAGATACGCAGTATTTT
j_gene: TRBJ1-2; abundance: NA; d_gene: TRBD1; v_gene: TRBV6-2/TRBV6-3; CDR3aa: CASSYMTGASGYTF; CDR3nt: TGTGCCAGCAGTTACATGACAGGGGCGAGCGGCTACACCTTC
j_gene: TRBJ1-3; abundance: few; d_gene: NA; v_gene: TRBV6-5; CDR3aa: CASSYSGAGNTIYF; CDR3nt: TGTGCCAGCAGTTACTCCGGGGCTGGAAACACCATATATTTT
j_gene: TRBJ2-2; abundance: NA; d_gene: NA; v_gene: TRBV3-1; CDR3aa: CASSQPPGYTGELFF; CDR3nt: TGTGCCAGCAGCCAACCCCCGGGATACACCGGGGAGCTGTTTTTT
j_gene: TRBJ1-1; abundance: NA; d_gene: TRBD1; v_gene: TRBV11-2; CDR3aa: CASSAGQDPLSSGAFF; CDR3nt: TGTGCCAGCAGCGCGGGACAGGATCCACTATCGTCTGGAGCTTTCTTT
j_gene: TRBJ1-6; abundance: NA; d_gene: NA; v_gene: TRBV5-1; CDR3aa: CASRPLGLLNSPLHF; CDR3nt: TGCGCCAGTCGCCCTTTAGGGCTCCTTAATTCACCCCTCCACTTT
j_gene: TRBJ1-6; abundance: NA; d_gene: NA; v_gene: TRBV6-1; CDR3aa: CASSETFGGRPVPLHF; CDR3nt: TGTGCCAGCAGTGAAACGTTCGGGGGGCGCCCAGTCCCCCTCCACTTT
j_gene: TRBJ2-3; abundance: NA; d_gene: NA; v_gene: TRBV5-1; CDR3aa: CASSLGWTSTDTQYF; CDR3nt: TGCGCCAGCAGCTTGGGCTGGACTAGCACAGATACGCAGTATTTT
j_gene: TRBJ1-5; abundance: few; d_gene: NA; v_gene: TRBV27; CDR3aa: CASREGAGPYSNQPQHF; CDR3nt: TGTGCCAGCAGGGAGGGTGCTGGTCCCTATAGCAATCAGCCCCAGCATTTT
j_gene: TRBJ2-1; abundance: few; d_gene: TRBD1; v_gene: TRBV7-2; CDR3aa: CASSLTGTAPYNEQFF; CDR3nt: TGTGCCAGCAGCTTAACCGGGACAGCCCCCTACAATGAGCAGTTCTTC
j_gene: TRBJ2-1; abundance: NA; d_gene: TRBD1; v_gene: TRBV2; CDR3aa: CASLGTGEVQEQFF; CDR3nt: TGTGCCAGCTTAGGGACAGGGGAGGTTCAAGAGCAGTTCTTC
j_gene: TRBJ2-1; abundance: NA; d_gene: NA; v_gene: TRBV21-1; CDR3aa: CASSKLRNRDDEQFF; CDR3nt: TGTGCCAGCAGCAAACTCAGGAACAGGGACGATGAGCAGTTCTTC
j_gene: TRBJ2-5; abundance: NA; d_gene: NA; v_gene: TRBV21-1; CDR3aa: CASSESPPRTGDHQETQYF; CDR3nt: TGTGCCAGCAGCGAATCACCGCCTAGGACAGGGGATCATCAAGAGACCCAGTACTTC
j_gene: TRBJ1-2; abundance: NA; d_gene: NA; v_gene: TRBV6-1; CDR3aa: CASRRRPVNYGYTF; CDR3nt: TGTGCCAGCAGGCGGCGGCCCGTGAACTATGGCTACACCTTC
j_gene: TRBJ1-5; abundance: few; d_gene: NA; v_gene: TRBV10-3; CDR3aa: CAISEQAGSQPQHF; CDR3nt: TGTGCCATCAGTGAGCAGGCAGGTAGCCAGCCCCAGCATTTT
j_gene: TRBJ2-3; abundance: NA; d_gene: TRBD2; v_gene: TRBV7-6; CDR3aa: CASSLIGGTDTQYF; CDR3nt: TGTGCCAGCAGCTTGATCGGGGGGACAGATACGCAGTATTTT
j_gene: TRBJ2-4; abundance: NA; d_gene: TRBD2; v_gene: TRBV7-9; CDR3aa: CASSLGEGPQNIQYF; CDR3nt: TGTGCCAGCAGCTTAGGGGAGGGACCCCAAAACATTCAGTACTTC
j_gene: TRBJ2-3; abundance: few; d_gene: TRBD2; v_gene: TRBV28; CDR3aa: CASRLAGVDTQYF; CDR3nt: TGTGCCAGCAGGCTAGCGGGGGTGGATACGCAGTATTTT
j_gene: TRBJ2-1; abundance: NA; d_gene: NA; v_gene: TRBV6-1; CDR3aa: CASSDFSDDEQFF; CDR3nt: TGTGCCAGCAGTGATTTCAGCGACGATGAGCAGTTCTTC
j_gene: TRBJ1-1; abundance: few; d_gene: TRBD1; v_gene: TRBV29-1; CDR3aa: CSATDRAGTEAFF; CDR3nt: TGCAGCGCAACCGACAGGGCAGGAACTGAAGCTTTCTTT
j_gene: TRBJ1-1; abundance: NA; d_gene: NA; v_gene: TRBV6-5; CDR3aa: CASSWDPRGDTEAFF; CDR3nt: TGTGCCAGCAGTTGGGACCCCAGAGGGGACACTGAAGCTTTCTTT
j_gene: TRBJ2-7; abundance: NA; d_gene: NA; v_gene: TRBV6-2/TRBV6-3; CDR3aa: CASRPTRGWRSYEQYF; CDR3nt: TGTGCCAGCAGGCCGACCAGGGGTTGGCGATCCTACGAGCAGTACTTC
j_gene: TRBJ2-1; abundance: few; d_gene: NA; v_gene: TRBV12-3/TRBV12-4; CDR3aa: CASSLGAPAGSSYNEQFF; CDR3nt: TGTGCCAGCAGTTTAGGGGCCCCGGCAGGGAGCTCCTACAATGAGCAGTTCTTC
j_gene: TRBJ2-3; abundance: few; d_gene: TRBD2; v_gene: TRBV4-2; CDR3aa: CASSQDLGSGGRTDTQYF; CDR3nt: TGTGCCAGCAGCCAAGATCTAGGGAGCGGGGGGCGCACAGATACGCAGTATTTT